These 26 T cell receptor beta chains were sequenced from one sample in a study of patients and donors after allogeneic stem cell transplantation. In TCRdb, the RT-PCR reads were re-called with MiXCR into one record per CDR3 protein. Of about 110,000 distinct CDR3 sequences in the sample, approximately 40% were seen once. Sequences were obtained from blood, either unsorted or a sorted T cell fraction (not recorded which). These receptor sequences come from a human donor who was either an allogeneic HSCT recipient or a stem cell or donor lymphocyte infusion donor (not recorded which). It is not recorded whose cells these are; they may come from a transplant donor.

The chain has TRBV20-1 and TRBJ2-7, with D possibly matching TRBD2 (6 bases). V was cut by 5 bases and J by 2 bases, with 10 bases left in between. The length of the CDR3 is 12 residues. Germline V gene sequence: CDR1 DFQATT, CDR2 SNEGSKA (reference sequence). The CDR3 loop is CSALRGPYEQYF. DNA for the CDR3: TGCAGTGCTCTGCGGGGCCCCTACGAGCAGTACTTC.

The rearrangement joins TRBV3-1 to TRBJ1-6, with D maybe TRBD1 (5 bases). This CDR3 is 15 amino acids long. Germline lookup yields CDR1 LGHDT and CDR2 YNNKEL (reference sequence). V dropped 1 base and J dropped 7 bases, with 11 bases sitting between them. CDR3 residues: CASSQVLGTNSPLHF. The CDR3 coding sequence is TGTGCCAGCAGCCAAGTTTTGGGGACGAATTCACCCCTCCACTTT.

The chain recombines TRBV28 with TRBJ2-7; D remains unclear. Germline V lookup: CDR1 MDHEN, CDR2 SYDVKM. Deletions cut 6 bases from V and 4 bases from J, with 10 bases between. CDR3 length: 12 residues. This CDR3 reads CASRGYFYEQYF. CDR3 sequence (DNA): TGTGCCAGCAGAGGATACTTTTACGAGCAGTACTTC.

This clonotype occurred many times. An end of the junction does not agree with germline; a read error may underlie this. The chain has TRBV5-1 and TRBJ1-5, with D unclear. CDR1 SGHRS and CDR2 YFSETQ come from the germline V gene. The CDR3 contains 13 residues. The CDR3: CASSLDSNQPQHF. The DNA for the CDR3 is TGTGCCAGCAGCTTAGATAGCAATCAGCCCCAGCATTTT.

Comments on this clonotype: One end of the junction does not line up with germline, which may come from a read error. This chain joins TRBV4-2 and TRBJ1-1; D may be TRBD1 (5 bases). The CDR3 covers 13 residues. Germline V gives CDR1 LGHNA, CDR2 YNFKEQ. CDR3 nucleotide sequence: TGTGCCAGCAGCCAAGTGGAGGGGCCCCCTAGGGTCTTT. This translates into CASSQVEGPPRVF.

This clonotype appeared a few times. This sequence joins TRBV28 and TRBJ1-1, with TRBD1 as a possible D gene (5 bases). Germline V gene sequence: CDR1 MDHEN, CDR2 SYDVKM. V was clipped by 1 base and J by 1 base, with 10 bases between them. The CDR3 contains 15 residues. DNA for the CDR3: TGTGCCAGCAGTTTATTCAGGGACCGGAACACTGAAGCTTTCTTT. Encoded protein: CASSLFRDRNTEAFF.

The rearrangement joins TRBV7-2 to TRBJ1-1, with D possibly matching TRBD1 (5 bases). V was shortened by 5 bases and J by 4 bases, with 11 bases between the two germline ends. Germline CDR1 reads SGHTA; CDR2 reads FQGNSA. This CDR3 contains 13 residues. The CDR3 DNA reads as TGTGCCAGCAGCCGGGGCCTGGGCACTGAAGCTTTCTTT. This sequence encodes CASSRGLGTEAFF. Using reference TRBV7-2 and TRBJ1-1 for the parts outside the CDR3, the full variable domain is GAGVSQSPSNKVTEKGKDVELRCDPISGHTALYWYRQSLGQGLEFLIYFQGNSAPDKSGLPSDRFSAERTGGSVSTLTIQRTQQEDSAVYLCASSRGLGTEAFFGQGTRLTVV.

This clonotype was detected only a few times. V usage is TRBV28 and J usage is TRBJ2-1, with 8 nucleotides matching TRBD2. The CDR3 extends over 15 amino acids. CDR1 and CDR2 (germline): MDHEN, SYDVKM. Unmatched junction bases numbered 11, after V lost 5 bases and J lost 8 bases. The CDR3 DNA follows: TGTGCCAGCAGTGTCACTAGCGGATCTCGGGATGAGCAGTTCTTC. It translates to CASSVTSGSRDEQFF.

The chain is built from TRBV12-3 or TRBV12-4 and TRBJ2-2; D gene ambiguous. The CDR3 has 13 amino acids. Between the trimmed V and J ends, which lost 3 bases and 7 bases, there was a span of 9 bases. The CDR3 coding sequence is TGTGCCAGCAGTTTTGGCCTGGGCGGGGAGCTGTTTTTT. Its translation is CASSFGLGGELFF.

This chain connects TRBV2 to TRBJ2-6; D not certain. The CDR3 is 13 residues long. V was trimmed by 7 bases and J by 0 bases, leaving 4 bases between them. The germline V gene encodes CDR1 SNHLY and CDR2 FYNNEI. CDR3 bases: TGTGCCAGCAAAAGCTCTGGGGCCAACGTCCTGACTTTC. This gives the protein CASKSSGANVLTF.

This clonotype was detected only once. The chain employs TRBV20-1 and TRBJ2-3, with 8 bases matching TRBD2. The CDR3 is 11 amino acids. Per the germline V gene, CDR1 is DFQATT and CDR2 is SNEGSKA (reference sequence). The CDR3 is CRAGGPDTQYF. The DNA of the CDR3 is TGCCGGGCGGGAGGACCAGATACGCAGTATTTT.

This clonotype has just a few counts. The chain links TRBV5-1 to TRBJ2-1, with TRBD2 as a possible D gene (5 bases). The V gene lost 0 bases and the J gene lost 6 bases, with 10 bases spanning the gap. The CDR3 has 14 amino acids. CDR1 SGHRS and CDR2 YFSETQ come from the germline V gene. CDR3: CASSLGLAGNEQFF. Here the CDR3 DNA reads TGCGCCAGCAGCTTGGGGCTAGCAGGCAATGAGCAGTTCTTC.

CDR3 protein: CASSRISSGRLSPYEQYF. The CDR3, as DNA: TGTGCCAGCAGCCGAATTTCTAGCGGGAGGCTGTCTCCCTACGAGCAGTACTTC. V usage is TRBV27 and J usage is TRBJ2-7; 11 bases map to TRBD2. The trim removed 6 bases at V and 2 bases at J, leaving 15 bases unmatched. The CDR3 length is 18 residues. The germline V gene has CDR1 MNHEY and CDR2 SMNVEV (reference sequence).

This clonotype showed up just a few times. V usage is TRBV7-3 and J usage is TRBJ1-1, with D maybe TRBD1 (6 bases). This CDR3 is 14 amino acids long. Looked up from germline, CDR1 is SGHTA and CDR2 is FQGTGA. V was trimmed by 3 bases and J by 7 bases, leaving 15 bases between them. CDR3: CASSLKRGSGEAFF. The CDR3 bases are TGTGCCAGCAGCTTGAAGAGGGGGTCAGGTGAAGCTTTCTTT.

V gene TRBV29-1 combines with J gene TRBJ2-7; possible D gene TRBD2, 6 bases. The CDR3 spans 12 residues. In germline, CDR1 is SQVTM, CDR2 ANQGSEA. Trimming removed 6 bases from V and 1 base from J, with 10 bases in between. The CDR3 DNA sequence: TGCAGCGTCCTACTAGCTTCCTACGAGCAGTACTTC. It is translated as CSVLLASYEQYF.

The chain recombines TRBV18 with TRBJ1-1; 7 nucleotides align to TRBD1. CDR3 length equals 15 residues. V was clipped by 8 bases and J by 0 bases; unmatched bases: 9. Looked up from germline, CDR1 is KGHSH and CDR2 is LQKENI. CDR3 in amino acids: CASAGTALMNTEAFF. DNA for the CDR3: TGTGCCAGCGCCGGGACAGCGCTCATGAACACTGAAGCTTTCTTT.

This clonotype was counted a few times. Written as DNA, the CDR3 is TGTGCCATAAGAGGACAGGTCATTAATAATTCACCCCTCCACTTT. Encoded protein: CAIRGQVINNSPLHF. This chain links TRBV10-3 with TRBJ1-6; 7 bases map to TRBD1. CDR1 and CDR2 (germline): ENHRY, SYGVKD. This CDR3 region has 15 residues. Unmatched junction bases numbered 10, after V lost 9 bases and J lost 5 bases.

V usage is TRBV5-5 and J usage is TRBJ1-5; 12 nucleotides match TRBD1. The junction had 6 bases not matched to a gene; V was cut back by 2 bases and J by 6 bases. Germline CDR1 reads SGHKS; CDR2 reads YYEKEE (reference sequence). The length of the CDR3 is 16 residues. The CDR3 DNA follows: TGTGCCAGCAGCTTATGGGACAGGGGGCAATCTCAGCCCCAGCATTTT. This translates into CASSLWDRGQSQPQHF. Full variable domain (outside the CDR3, taken from reference TRBV5-5 and TRBJ1-5): DAGVTQSPTHLIKTRGQQVTLRCSPISGHKSVSWYQQVLGQGPQFIFQYYEKEERGRGNFPDRFSARQFPNYSSELNVNALLLGDSALYLCASSLWDRGQSQPQHFGDGTRLSIL.

This clonotype was found a few times. The rearrangement uses TRBV5-1 and TRBJ2-3; no reliable D call. Trimming left V 4 bases short and J 0 bases short, with 6 bases between. Germline V CDR1 and CDR2: SGHRS, YFSETQ. The CDR3 runs 13 residues. The CDR3 protein is CASSPQSTDTQYF. The CDR3 DNA sequence: TGCGCCAGCAGCCCACAGAGCACAGATACGCAGTATTTT.

The table lists this clonotype with a few counts. The V and J genes are TRBV5-6 and TRBJ1-2; 8 bases fit TRBD1. The length of the CDR3 is 15 residues. CDR1 is SGHDT and CDR2 is YYEEEE in the germline V gene. The ends lost 2 bases at V and 1 base at J; junction bases unmatched: 4. DNA of the CDR3: TGTGCCAGCAGCTTCCCAGGGGGCGGTAACTATGGCTACACCTTC. Translation gives CASSFPGGGNYGYTF.

This clonotype was counted many times. The rearrangement uses TRBV18 and TRBJ1-1; TRBD1 might be the D (5 bases). The length of the CDR3 is 13 residues. Deletions cut 8 bases from V and 2 bases from J, with 12 bases between. Germline lookup yields CDR1 KGHSH and CDR2 LQKENI. This CDR3 reads CASSPGLNTEAFF. The DNA for the CDR3 is TGTGCCAGCAGCCCGGGACTAAACACTGAAGCTTTCTTT.

The J gene is TRBJ2-2, the V gene TRBV10-3; D ambiguous. Germline V CDR1 and CDR2: ENHRY, SYGVKD. This CDR3 has 12 amino acids. V shed 6 bases and J shed 7 bases, with 9 bases lying between them. CDR3 coding DNA: TGTGCCATCAGCCACATCCTCGGGGAGCTGTTTTTT. It translates to CAISHILGELFF.

The J gene is TRBJ1-5, the V gene TRBV12-3 or TRBV12-4; D unresolved. The CDR3 runs to 14 residues. V was shortened by 2 bases and J by 6 bases, with 11 bases between the two germline ends. The CDR3 region has the DNA TGTGCCAGCAGTTTACGTGGGGTTCCTCAGCCCCAGCATTTT. Its translation: CASSLRGVPQPQHF.

The genes are TRBV28 and TRBJ2-5; a weak D match, TRBD1 (6 bases). The CDR3 covers 15 residues. CDR1 and CDR2 from the germline V gene are MDHEN and SYDVKM. Between the trimmed V and J ends, which lost 5 bases and 2 bases, there was a span of 15 bases. CDR3 coding DNA: TGTGCCAGCAGTCTTTGGTCTACAGGGCAAGAGACCCAGTACTTC. Amino acids: CASSLWSTGQETQYF. Drawing the rest from reference TRBV28 and TRBJ2-5, the complete variable domain is DVKVTQSSRYLVKRTGEKVFLECVQDMDHENMFWYRQDPGLGLRLIYFSYDVKMKEKGDIPEGYSVSREKKERFSLILESASTNQTSMYLCASSLWSTGQETQYFGPGTRLLVL.

V gene TRBV6-5 combines with J gene TRBJ2-3, with TRBD1 matching 8 bases. V was pared by 2 bases and J by 5 bases, with 3 bases of the junction left unmatched. Per the germline V gene, CDR1 is MNHEY and CDR2 is SVGAGI. The CDR3 is 14 amino acids. CDR3 region: CASSYRTGLDTQYF. CDR3 nucleotide sequence: TGTGCCAGCAGTTACCGGACAGGGTTAGATACGCAGTATTTT.

The V call is TRBV5-1, the J call TRBJ2-3; 7 nucleotides match TRBD2. The junction had 11 bases not matched to a gene; V was cut back by 4 bases and J by 0 bases. Per the germline V gene, CDR1 is SGHRS and CDR2 is YFSETQ. This CDR3 has 17 residues. The CDR3 protein is CASSQRGLAASTDTQYF. CDR3 DNA sequence: TGCGCCAGCAGCCAACGCGGGCTAGCGGCCAGCACAGATACGCAGTATTTT. Filled out from reference TRBV5-1 and TRBJ2-3, the complete variable domain reads KAGVTQTPRYLIKTRGQQVTLSCSPISGHRSVSWYQQTPGQGLQFLFEYFSETQRNKGNFPGRFSGRQFSNSRSEMNVSTLELGDSALYLCASSQRGLAASTDTQYFGPGTRLTVL.